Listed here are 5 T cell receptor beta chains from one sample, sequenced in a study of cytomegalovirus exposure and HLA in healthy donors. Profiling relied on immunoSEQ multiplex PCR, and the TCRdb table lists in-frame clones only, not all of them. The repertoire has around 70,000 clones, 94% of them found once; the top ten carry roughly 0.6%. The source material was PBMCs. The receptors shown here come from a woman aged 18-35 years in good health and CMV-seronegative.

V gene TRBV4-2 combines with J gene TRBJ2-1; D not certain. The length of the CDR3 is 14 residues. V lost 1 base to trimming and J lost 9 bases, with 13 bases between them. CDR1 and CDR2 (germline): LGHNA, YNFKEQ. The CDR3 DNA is TGTGCCAGCAGCCAAGGATCGGAGTTGGGTGAGCAGTTCTTC. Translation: CASSQGSELGEQFF.

CDR3 region: CASSVVPTAGGMADTQYF. The CDR3 nucleotides read TGTGCCAGCAGCGTAGTTCCGACAGCGGGGGGTATGGCAGATACGCAGTATTTT. This chain uses TRBV9 with TRBJ2-3; 9 bases line up with TRBD2. V shed 0 bases and J 4 bases; nucleotides not matched to a gene: 12. The CDR3 totals 18 residues. Germline V gene sequence: CDR1 SGDLS, CDR2 YYNGEE.

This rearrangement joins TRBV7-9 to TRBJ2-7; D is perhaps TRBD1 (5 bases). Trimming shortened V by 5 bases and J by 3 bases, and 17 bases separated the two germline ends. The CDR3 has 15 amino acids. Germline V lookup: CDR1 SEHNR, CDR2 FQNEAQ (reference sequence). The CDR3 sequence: CASSLLGQGNYEQYF. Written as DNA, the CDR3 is TGTGCCAGCAGCCTTTTGGGGCAGGGAAACTACGAGCAGTACTTC.

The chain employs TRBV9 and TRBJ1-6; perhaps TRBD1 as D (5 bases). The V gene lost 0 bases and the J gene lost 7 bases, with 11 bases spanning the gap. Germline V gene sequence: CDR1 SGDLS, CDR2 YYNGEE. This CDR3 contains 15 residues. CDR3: CASSVEGRENSPLHF. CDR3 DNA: TGTGCCAGCAGCGTAGAGGGGCGGGAGAATTCACCCCTCCACTTT.

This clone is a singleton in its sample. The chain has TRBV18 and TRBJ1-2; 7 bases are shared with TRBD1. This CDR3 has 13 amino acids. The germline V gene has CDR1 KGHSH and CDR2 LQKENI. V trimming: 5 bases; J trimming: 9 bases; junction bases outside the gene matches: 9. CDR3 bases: TGTGCCAGCTCATCAACCCGACAGGGAAGCTACACCTTC. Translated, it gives CASSSTRQGSYTF.